One and the same sample provided the 18 T cell receptor beta chains below, sequenced in a study of radiation and T cells in renal cell carcinoma. Sequencing used immunoSEQ multiplex PCR; TCRdb keeps in-frame clones, though not all of them. The top ten clones hold under 2.5% of a sample with under 150,000 clones, roughly 77% of them seen once. The time point is: blood 2 weeks post-SBRT. Treatment described: 15 Gy SBRT to primary tumor, nephrectomy 4 weeks later. This specimen consisted of blood, obtained from a patient whose treatment included radiotherapy and nephrectomy. Source of these receptors: a woman between 55 and 75 years old with renal cell carcinoma.

Many counts were recorded for this clone. Germline is not matched at one junction end, which may reflect a read error. The chain carries TRBV6-1 and TRBJ1-4, with 7 bases fitting TRBD1. The germline V gene has CDR1 MNHNS and CDR2 SASEGT. The CDR3 extends over 10 amino acids. The CDR3, as DNA: TGTGCCAGCAGTGGTCGGGACAGCATCTTT. It is translated as CASSGRDSIF.

This chain connects TRBV5-1 to TRBJ1-2; TRBD1 might be the D (6 bases). V lost 4 bases and J lost 2, with 15 bases in between. CDR3 length: 15 amino acids. Germline V gene lookup returns CDR1 SGHRS and CDR2 YFSETQ. CDR3: CASSPLGGDNYGYTF. In DNA form, the CDR3 reads TGCGCCAGCAGCCCCTTAGGGGGGGACAACTATGGCTACACCTTC.

The chain has TRBV9 and TRBJ1-1, with D possibly TRBD1 on 6 matching bases. This CDR3 is built from 13 residues. V lost 0 bases to trimming and J lost 11 bases, with 14 bases between them. Germline V lookup: CDR1 SGDLS, CDR2 YYNGEE. The CDR3 loop is CASSVGEDSLAFF. The CDR3 DNA reads as TGTGCCAGCAGCGTAGGGGAGGACAGTCTGGCTTTCTTT.

Only a few counts were recorded for this clone. This chain joins TRBV18 and TRBJ2-5; D is undetermined. The germline gives CDR1 KGHSH, CDR2 LQKENI. The V gene lost 1 base and the J gene lost 10 bases, with 13 bases spanning the gap. This CDR3 has 13 residues. The CDR3 DNA follows: TGTGCCAGCTCACCACGGTTGCAGAGAATCCAGTACTTC. This codes for CASSPRLQRIQYF.

The chain links TRBV27 to TRBJ2-5; perhaps TRBD2 as D (6 bases). The CDR3 covers 13 residues. CDR1 and CDR2 (germline): MNHEY, SMNVEV (reference sequence). Deletions cut 10 bases from V and 4 bases from J, with 16 bases between. The CDR3 loop reads CANDGGRRETQYF. In DNA form, the CDR3 reads TGTGCCAACGACGGAGGGAGACGAGAGACCCAGTACTTC.

The chain uses TRBV11-1 and TRBJ1-1; the D gene is possibly TRBD1 (5 bases). Germline V gives CDR1 SGHAT, CDR2 FQDESV (reference sequence). V dropped 2 bases and J dropped 1 base, with 8 bases sitting between them. The CDR3 is made up of 14 amino acids. The chain's CDR3 is CASSLPTGNTEAFF. DNA of the CDR3: TGTGCCAGCAGCTTACCCACAGGGAACACTGAAGCTTTCTTT. The whole variable domain, remainder taken from reference TRBV11-1 and TRBJ1-1, is EAEVAQSPRYKITEKSQAVAFWCDPISGHATLYWYRQILGQGPELLVQFQDESVVDDSQLPKDRFSAERLKGVDSTLKIQPAELGDSAMYLCASSLPTGNTEAFFGQGTRLTVV.

This chain uses TRBV5-1 with TRBJ1-2; 9 bases agree with TRBD1. CDR3 length: 18 residues. After removal of 1 base from V and 3 bases from J, the junction contained 13 bases not matched to a gene. Germline V gene data show CDR1 as SGHRS and CDR2 as YFSETQ. The DNA of the CDR3 is TGCGCCAGCAGCTTGTCCGGGACAGGGACGGGCTACGACTATGGCTACACCTTC. Its protein is CASSLSGTGTGYDYGYTF.

V gene TRBV6-5 combines with J gene TRBJ2-7; D unresolved. V was trimmed by 6 bases and J by 2 bases, leaving 8 bases between them. This CDR3 is 12 amino acids long. Germline values: CDR1 MNHEY, CDR2 SVGAGI. The CDR3 DNA reads TGTGCCAGCAGAACTGGCCCCTACGAGCAGTACTTC. This translates into CASRTGPYEQYF.

This chain connects TRBV9 to TRBJ2-1, with TRBD2 matching 7 bases. Trimming cost V 0 bases and J 4 bases; bases outside gene matches: 7. Germline V lookup: CDR1 SGDLS, CDR2 YYNGEE. The CDR3 extends over 16 amino acids. The CDR3 protein is CASSVASGQKYNEQFF. CDR3 coding DNA: TGTGCCAGCAGCGTAGCTAGCGGCCAGAAATACAATGAGCAGTTCTTC.

J is TRBJ2-3 and V is TRBV9; 11 nucleotides match TRBD1. V lost 2 bases, J lost 2 bases, and 4 bases stayed unmatched. This CDR3 spans 16 amino acids. Per germline, CDR1 SGDLS and CDR2 YYNGEE. This CDR3 is CASSVGQGAFTDTQYF. CDR3 sequence (DNA): TGTGCCAGCAGCGTCGGACAGGGGGCCTTCACAGATACGCAGTATTTT. The full variable domain, completed using reference TRBV9 and TRBJ2-3, is DSGVTQTPKHLITATGQRVTLRCSPRSGDLSVYWYQQSLDQGLQFLIQYYNGEERAKGNILERFSAQQFPDLHSELNLSSLELGDSALYFCASSVGQGAFTDTQYFGPGTRLTVL.

This clone showed up just a few times. The chain recombines TRBV6-6 with TRBJ1-6; D unresolved. This CDR3 is built from 15 residues. Per the germline V gene, CDR1 is MNHNY and CDR2 is SVGAGI (reference sequence). V lost 6 bases and J lost 10, with 19 bases in between. The CDR3 region is CASSGPGPDRSPLHF. DNA for the CDR3: TGTGCCAGCAGCGGCCCAGGCCCAGATCGCTCACCCCTCCACTTT.

This clone occurred a few times. CDR3 in amino acids: CSVADRDQPQHF. The CDR3 region has the DNA TGCAGCGTTGCCGACAGGGATCAGCCCCAGCATTTT. The chain uses TRBV29-1 and TRBJ1-5; TRBD1 aligns across 7 bases. CDR1 and CDR2 (germline): SQVTM, ANQGSEA. The CDR3 sequence is 12 residues long. V trimming: 4 bases; J trimming: 5 bases; junction bases outside the gene matches: 2.

As DNA, the CDR3 is TGTGCCAGCTCAGAACAGGCTCAGTCCAGCGAGCAGTACTTC. It translates to CASSEQAQSSEQYF. The rearrangement joins TRBV18 to TRBJ2-7; maybe TRBD1 (5 bases). The germline V gene encodes CDR1 KGHSH and CDR2 LQKENI. Trimming pared 5 bases from V and 6 bases from J, leaving 17 bases between. The CDR3 loop spans 14 amino acids.

In its sample, this clone was seen a few times. The gene calls are TRBV4-2 and TRBJ2-7; D is perhaps TRBD2 (7 bases). V lost 0 bases, J lost 5 bases, and 23 bases lay in between. Germline CDR1 LGHNA, CDR2 YNFKEQ. This CDR3 comprises 18 residues. The CDR3 DNA reads TGTGCCAGCAGCCAAGATAAGGCGAGAAGGGGGGAGGGAGACGAGCAGTACTTC. Protein: CASSQDKARRGEGDEQYF.

CDR3 sequence reads: CAISRGGTGELFF. DNA of the CDR3: TGTGCCATCAGCCGGGGGGGCACCGGGGAGCTGTTTTTT. The chain employs TRBV10-3 and TRBJ2-2, with 8 nucleotides matching TRBD2. The CDR3 length is 13 residues. Germline CDR1 ENHRY, CDR2 SYGVKD. The junction had 1 base not matched to a gene; V was cut back by 6 bases and J by 4 bases.

The chain links TRBV5-1 to TRBJ2-1; tentative D call: TRBD2 (6 bases). This CDR3 region has 15 residues. Germline CDR1 SGHRS, CDR2 YFSETQ. Trimming left V 4 bases short and J 4 bases short, with 15 bases between. For the CDR3, the DNA is TGCGCCAGCAGCCCTGGGACTGCCCCGTACAATGAGCAGTTCTTC. It codes for CASSPGTAPYNEQFF.

The J gene is TRBJ2-7, the V gene TRBV27; 8 nucleotides match TRBD1. Germline-derived CDR1 and CDR2 are MNHEY and SMNVEV (reference sequence). Trimming took 6 bases from V and 3 from J; bases not matched to a gene: 4. CDR3 length equals 13 residues. The CDR3 nucleotides read TGTGCCAGCAGGGCAGGGGGCAACTACGAGCAGTACTTC. It is translated as CASRAGGNYEQYF.

The CDR3 here is CASSPGGGISEQYF. The CDR3 DNA is TGTGCCAGCAGCCCAGGGGGAGGGATTAGCGAGCAGTACTTC. The rearrangement joins TRBV7-9 to TRBJ2-7; D could derive from TRBD1 or TRBD2 (7 bases each). The CDR3 contains 14 residues. Germline CDR1 is SEHNR and CDR2 is FQNEAQ (reference sequence). Trimming took off 5 bases at V and 6 bases at J, with 17 bases between the two ends. The full variable domain, in which reference TRBV7-9 and TRBJ2-7 provide the parts outside the CDR3, is DTGVSQNPRHKITKRGQNVTFRCDPISEHNRLYWYRQTLGQGPEFLTYFQNEAQLEKSRLLSDRFSAERPKGSFSTLEIQRTEQGDSAMYLCASSPGGGISEQYFGPGTRLTVT.